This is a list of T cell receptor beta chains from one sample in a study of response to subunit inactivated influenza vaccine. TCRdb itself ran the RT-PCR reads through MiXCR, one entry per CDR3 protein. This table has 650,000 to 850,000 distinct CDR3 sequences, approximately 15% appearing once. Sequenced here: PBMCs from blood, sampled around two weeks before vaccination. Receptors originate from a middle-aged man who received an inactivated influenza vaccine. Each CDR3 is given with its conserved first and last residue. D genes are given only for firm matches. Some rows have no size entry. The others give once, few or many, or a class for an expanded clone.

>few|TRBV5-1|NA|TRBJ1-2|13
CASSTDRSYGYTF
TGCGCCAGCAGCACTGACAGATCCTATGGCTACACCTTC
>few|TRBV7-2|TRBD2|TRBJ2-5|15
CASSSRAGGQETQYF
TGTGCCAGCAGCTCTCGAGCGGGGGGCCAAGAGACCCAGTACTTC
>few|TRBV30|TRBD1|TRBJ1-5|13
CAWSAGQGQPQHF
TGTGCCTGGAGTGCCGGACAGGGCCAGCCCCAGCATTTT
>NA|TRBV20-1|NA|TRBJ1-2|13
CSARTETNYGYTF
TGCAGTGCCAGGACGGAAACTAACTATGGCTACACCTTC
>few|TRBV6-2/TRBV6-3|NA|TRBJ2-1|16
CASSYFGGVPGNEQFF
TGTGCCAGCAGTTACTTCGGCGGGGTCCCGGGAAATGAGCAGTTCTTC
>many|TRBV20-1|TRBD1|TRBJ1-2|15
CSATDRINPDYGYTF
TGCAGTGCAACGGACAGGATCAACCCTGACTATGGCTACACCTTC
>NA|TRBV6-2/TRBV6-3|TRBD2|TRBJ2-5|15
CASRRTSGRQETQYF
TGTGCCAGCAGAAGGACTAGCGGTCGGCAAGAGACCCAGTACTTC
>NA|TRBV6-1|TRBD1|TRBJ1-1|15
CASSPGQGRLGEAFF
TGTGCCAGCAGTCCAGGACAGGGAAGGTTGGGTGAAGCTTTCTTT
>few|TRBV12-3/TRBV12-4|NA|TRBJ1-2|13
CASSWTGADGYTF
TGTGCCAGCAGTTGGACGGGGGCGGATGGCTACACCTTC
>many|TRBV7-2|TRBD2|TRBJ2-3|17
CASSRRGLATIADTQYF
TGTGCCAGCAGCCGTCGGGGACTAGCGACGATTGCGGATACGCAGTATTTT
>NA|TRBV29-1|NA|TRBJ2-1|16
CSVPTNVARPYNEQFF
TGCAGCGTCCCGACTAATGTGGCTCGACCCTACAATGAGCAGTTCTTC
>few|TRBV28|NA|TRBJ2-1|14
CASSPPDHYNEQFF
TGTGCCAGCAGTCCCCCGGACCACTACAATGAGCAGTTCTTC
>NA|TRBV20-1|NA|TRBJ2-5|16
CSARVGIPRRKETQYF
TGCAGTGCTAGAGTGGGAATACCTAGGAGAAAAGAGACCCAGTACTTC
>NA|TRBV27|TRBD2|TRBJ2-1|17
CASSLVIGTSGYNEQFF
TGTGCCAGCAGTTTAGTGATCGGGACTAGCGGTTACAATGAGCAGTTCTTC
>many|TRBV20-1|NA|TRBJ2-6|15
CSARDSGAGANVLTF
TGCAGTGCTAGAGATTCGGGGGCCGGGGCCAACGTCCTGACTTTC
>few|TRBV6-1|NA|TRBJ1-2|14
CASIEMRGIYGYTF
TGTGCCAGCATTGAAATGCGGGGTATCTATGGCTACACCTTC
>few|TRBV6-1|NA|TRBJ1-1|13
CAAGPVTNTEAFF
TGTGCCGCGGGTCCGGTTACCAACACTGAAGCTTTCTTT
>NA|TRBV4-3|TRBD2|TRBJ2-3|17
CASSQDVLAGNTDTQYF
TGCGCCAGCAGCCAAGATGTACTAGCGGGAAACACAGATACGCAGTATTTT
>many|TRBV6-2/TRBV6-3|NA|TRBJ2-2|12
CASRAMPGELFF
TGTGCCAGCAGGGCAATGCCCGGGGAGCTGTTTTTT
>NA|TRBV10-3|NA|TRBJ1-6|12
CAISRQGSPLHF
TGTGCCATCAGCCGGCAGGGTTCACCCCTCCACTTT
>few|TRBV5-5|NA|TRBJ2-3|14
CASSLGGAVDTQYF
TGTGCCAGCAGCTTGGGCGGGGCAGTAGATACGCAGTATTTT
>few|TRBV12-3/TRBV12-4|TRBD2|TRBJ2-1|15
CASRPGLAGANEQFF
TGTGCCAGCAGGCCGGGACTAGCGGGGGCCAATGAGCAGTTCTTC
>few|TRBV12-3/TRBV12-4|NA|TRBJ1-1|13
CASSSAGNTEAFF
TGTGCCAGCAGTTCGGCGGGGAACACTGAAGCTTTCTTT
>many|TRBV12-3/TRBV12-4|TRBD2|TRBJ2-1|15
CASSPAGGGYNEQFF
TGTGCCAGCAGTCCAGCGGGAGGGGGTTACAATGAGCAGTTCTTC
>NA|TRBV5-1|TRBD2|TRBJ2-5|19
CASSYWDLAGGNPRKTQYF
TGCGCCAGCAGCTACTGGGACTTGGCGGGAGGGAACCCCCGGAAGACCCAGTACTTC
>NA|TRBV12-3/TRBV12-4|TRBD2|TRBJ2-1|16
CASSPTAGLANNEQFF
TGTGCCAGCAGTCCTACCGCGGGACTAGCAAACAATGAGCAGTTCTTC
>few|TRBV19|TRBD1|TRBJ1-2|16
CASSSRDRERVYGYTF
TGTGCCAGTAGTAGCCGGGACAGGGAGCGTGTCTATGGCTACACCTTC
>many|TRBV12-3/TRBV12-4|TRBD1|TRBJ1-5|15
CASSEGTGGAQPQHF
TGTGCCAGCAGCGAGGGGACAGGGGGCGCGCAGCCCCAGCATTTT
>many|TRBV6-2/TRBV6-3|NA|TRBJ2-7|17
CASSYTLDTLSSYEQYF
TGTGCCAGCAGTTACACCCTTGACACGCTGAGCTCCTACGAGCAGTACTTC
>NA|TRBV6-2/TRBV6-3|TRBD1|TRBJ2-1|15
CASSRIDRDGDEQFF
TGTGCCAGCAGCCGGATTGACAGGGATGGCGATGAGCAGTTCTTC
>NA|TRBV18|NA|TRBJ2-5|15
CASSPWEASQETQYF
TGTGCCAGCTCACCATGGGAGGCCTCTCAAGAGACCCAGTACTTC
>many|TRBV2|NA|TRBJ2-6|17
CASRGGDGSSGANVLTF
TGTGCCAGCAGGGGGGGTGACGGCTCCTCTGGGGCCAACGTCCTGACTTTC
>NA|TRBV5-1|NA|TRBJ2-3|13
CASSPPGLETQYF
TGCGCCAGCAGCCCACCGGGCCTCGAGACGCAGTATTTT
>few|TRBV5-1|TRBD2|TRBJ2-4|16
CASSLVSGGPQNIQYF
TGCGCCAGCAGCTTGGTTAGCGGGGGGCCCCAAAACATTCAGTACTTC
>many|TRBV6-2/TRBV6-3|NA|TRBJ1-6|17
CASSYPLMWPFGPPLHF
TGTGCCAGCAGTTACCCACTGATGTGGCCTTTTGGGCCACCCCTCCACTTT
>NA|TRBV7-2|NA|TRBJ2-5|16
CASSLVKGLGQETQYF
TGTGCCAGCAGCTTAGTAAAGGGATTGGGACAAGAGACCCAGTACTTC
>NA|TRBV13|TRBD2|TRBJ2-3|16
CASSERLAGVTDTQYF
TGTGCCAGCAGCGAAAGACTAGCGGGAGTCACAGATACGCAGTATTTT
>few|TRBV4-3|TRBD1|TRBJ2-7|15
CASSPGQGPLYEQYF
TGCGCCAGCAGCCCAGGACAGGGCCCCCTCTACGAGCAGTACTTC
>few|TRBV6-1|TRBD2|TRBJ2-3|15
CASTSRTSGTDTQYF
TGTGCCAGCACCTCCCGGACTAGCGGGACAGATACGCAGTATTTT
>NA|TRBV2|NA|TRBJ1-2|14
CASGTGYFNYGYTF
TGTGCCAGCGGGACTGGTTACTTTAACTATGGCTACACCTTC
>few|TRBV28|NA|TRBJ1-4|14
CASSQTPMVEKLFF
TGTGCCAGCAGTCAGACACCCATGGTTGAAAAACTGTTTTTT
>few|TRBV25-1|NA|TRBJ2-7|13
CASSEWASYGQYF
TGTGCCAGCAGTGAATGGGCCAGCTACGGGCAGTACTTC
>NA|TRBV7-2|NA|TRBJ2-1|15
CASSRDSANLNEQFF
TGTGCCAGCAGCAGAGACAGTGCAAACCTCAATGAGCAGTTCTTC
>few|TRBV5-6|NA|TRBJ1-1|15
CASSLFSRGNTEAFF
TGTGCCAGCAGCTTATTCTCTCGTGGGAACACTGAAGCTTTCTTT
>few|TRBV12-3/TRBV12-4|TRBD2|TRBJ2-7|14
CASSLPGTSYEQYF
TGTGCCAGCAGTTTACCCGGGACTAGCTACGAGCAGTACTTC
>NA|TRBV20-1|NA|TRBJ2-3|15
CSAISPGVPMDTQYF
TGCAGTGCTATCTCTCCGGGGGTTCCCATGGATACGCAGTATTTT
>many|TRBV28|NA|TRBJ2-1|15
CASNQARSSYNEQFF
TGTGCCAGCAACCAGGCCCGAAGCTCCTACAATGAGCAGTTCTTC
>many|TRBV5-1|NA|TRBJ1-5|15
CASREGLYSNQPQHF
TGCGCCAGCAGGGAAGGGCTATATAGCAATCAGCCCCAGCATTTT
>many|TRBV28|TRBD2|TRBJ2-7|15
CASSLELAGAYEQYF
TGTGCCAGCAGTTTGGAACTAGCGGGAGCCTACGAGCAGTACTTC
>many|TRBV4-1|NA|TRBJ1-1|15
CASSQDITLNTEAFF
TGCGCCAGCAGCCAAGATATAACGTTGAACACTGAAGCTTTCTTT
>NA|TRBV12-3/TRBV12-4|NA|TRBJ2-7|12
CAASRGTGEQYF
TGTGCCGCCTCTCGGGGGACCGGCGAGCAGTACTTC
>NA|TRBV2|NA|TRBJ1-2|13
CASTDWRAYGYTF
TGTGCCAGCACCGACTGGCGGGCCTATGGCTACACCTTC
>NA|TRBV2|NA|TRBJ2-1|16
CASSGGFGTLYNEQFF
TGTGCCAGCAGTGGTGGATTTGGGACACTTTACAATGAGCAGTTCTTC
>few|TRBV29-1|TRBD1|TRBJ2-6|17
CSVGGTGGPSGANVLTF
TGCAGCGTTGGTGGGACAGGGGGCCCCTCTGGGGCCAACGTCCTGACTTTC
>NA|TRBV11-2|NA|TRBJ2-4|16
CASSTQPQRSGNIQYF
TGTGCCAGCAGCACGCAGCCCCAACGATCCGGAAACATTCAGTACTTC